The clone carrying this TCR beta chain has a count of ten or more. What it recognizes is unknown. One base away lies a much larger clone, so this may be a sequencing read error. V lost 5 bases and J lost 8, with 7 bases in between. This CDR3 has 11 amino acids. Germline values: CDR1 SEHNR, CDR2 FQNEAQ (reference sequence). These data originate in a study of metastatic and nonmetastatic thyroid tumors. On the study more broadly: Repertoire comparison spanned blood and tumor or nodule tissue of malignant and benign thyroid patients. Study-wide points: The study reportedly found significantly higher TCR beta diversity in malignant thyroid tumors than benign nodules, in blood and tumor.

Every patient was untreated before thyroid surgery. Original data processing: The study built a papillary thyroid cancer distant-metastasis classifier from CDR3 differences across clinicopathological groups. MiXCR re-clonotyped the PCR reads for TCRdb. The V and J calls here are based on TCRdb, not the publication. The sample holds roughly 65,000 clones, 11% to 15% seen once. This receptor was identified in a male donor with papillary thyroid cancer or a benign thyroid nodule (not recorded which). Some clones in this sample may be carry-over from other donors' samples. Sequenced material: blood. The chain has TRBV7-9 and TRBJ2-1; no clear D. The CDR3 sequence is CASSPQYEQFF. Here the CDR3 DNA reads TGTGCCAGCAGCCCCCAGTATGAGCAGTTCTTC.